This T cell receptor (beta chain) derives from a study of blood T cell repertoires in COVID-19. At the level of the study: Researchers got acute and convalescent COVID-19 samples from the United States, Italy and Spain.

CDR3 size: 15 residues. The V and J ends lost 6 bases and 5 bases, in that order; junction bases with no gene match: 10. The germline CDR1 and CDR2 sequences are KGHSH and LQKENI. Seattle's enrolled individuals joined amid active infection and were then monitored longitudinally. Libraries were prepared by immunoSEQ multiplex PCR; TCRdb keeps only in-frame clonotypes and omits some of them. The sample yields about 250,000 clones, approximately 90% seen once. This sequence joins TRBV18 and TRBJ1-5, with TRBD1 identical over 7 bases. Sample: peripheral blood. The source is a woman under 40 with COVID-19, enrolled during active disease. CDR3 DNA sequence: TGTGCCAGCTCCGTAGCGGCGACAGGGTATCAGCCCCAGCATTTT. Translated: CASSVAATGYQPQHF.